A single T cell receptor beta chain is shown here with its context. The sample is drawn from a study of blood T cell repertoires in COVID-19. Study in general: Material from acute and convalescent COVID-19 was sourced from the United States, Italy and Spain. PBMCs, B-cell-depleted T cells, or T cells provided the cDNA or gDNA that made up the material.

The CDR3 is 13 residues long. Trimming cost V 0 bases and J 8 bases, with 13 bases left between them. Germline V lookup: CDR1 SQVTM, CDR2 ANQGSEA. In the original workflow: How many nucleated cells were present was estimated from reference gene primer amplification. Produced via immunoSEQ multiplex PCR; TCRdb's table is partial and in-frame only. From that table come the V and J calls and clone size; the DNA was used to work out D and trimming. The profile shows about 72,000 clones, around nine tenths of them singletons. This TCR came from a woman in her sixties or seventies with acute or convalescent COVID-19. The specimen sequenced was peripheral blood. The chain joins TRBV29-1 to TRBJ1-2; D gene ambiguous. The CDR3 nucleotides read TGCAGCGTTGAAGATGGCCTTCTCGGGGGCTACACCTTC. Amino acids: CSVEDGLLGGYTF.